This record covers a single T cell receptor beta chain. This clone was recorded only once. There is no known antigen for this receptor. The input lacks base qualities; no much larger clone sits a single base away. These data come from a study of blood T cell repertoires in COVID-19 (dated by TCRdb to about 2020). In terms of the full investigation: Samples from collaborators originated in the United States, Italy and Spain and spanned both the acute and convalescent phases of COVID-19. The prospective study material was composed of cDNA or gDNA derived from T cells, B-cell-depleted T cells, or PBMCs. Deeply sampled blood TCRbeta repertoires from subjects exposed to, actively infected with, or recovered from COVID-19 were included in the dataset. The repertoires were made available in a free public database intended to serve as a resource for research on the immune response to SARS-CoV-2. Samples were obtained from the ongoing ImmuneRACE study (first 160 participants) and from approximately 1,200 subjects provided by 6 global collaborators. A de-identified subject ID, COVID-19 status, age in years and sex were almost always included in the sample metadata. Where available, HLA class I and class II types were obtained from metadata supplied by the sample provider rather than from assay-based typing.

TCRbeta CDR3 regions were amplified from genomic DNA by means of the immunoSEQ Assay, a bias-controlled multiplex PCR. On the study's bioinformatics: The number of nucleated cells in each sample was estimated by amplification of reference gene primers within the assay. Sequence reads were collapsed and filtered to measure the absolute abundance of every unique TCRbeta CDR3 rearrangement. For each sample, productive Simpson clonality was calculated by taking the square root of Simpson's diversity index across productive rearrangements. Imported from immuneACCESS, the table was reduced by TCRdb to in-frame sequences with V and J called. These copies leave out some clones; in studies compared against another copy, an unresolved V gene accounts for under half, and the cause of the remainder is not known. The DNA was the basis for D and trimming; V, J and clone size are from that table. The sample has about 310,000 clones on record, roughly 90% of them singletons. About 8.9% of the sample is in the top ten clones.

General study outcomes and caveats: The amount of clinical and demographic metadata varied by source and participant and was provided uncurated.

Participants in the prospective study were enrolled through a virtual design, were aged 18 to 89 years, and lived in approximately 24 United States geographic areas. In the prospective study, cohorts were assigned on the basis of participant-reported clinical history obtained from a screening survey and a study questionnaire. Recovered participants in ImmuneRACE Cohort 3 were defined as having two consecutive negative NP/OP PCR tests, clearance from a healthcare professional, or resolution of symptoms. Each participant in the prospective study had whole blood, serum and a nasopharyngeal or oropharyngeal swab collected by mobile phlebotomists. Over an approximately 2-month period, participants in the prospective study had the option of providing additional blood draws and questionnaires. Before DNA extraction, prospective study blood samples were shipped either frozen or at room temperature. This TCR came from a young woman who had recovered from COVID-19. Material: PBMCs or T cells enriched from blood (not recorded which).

The nucleotide sequence is TGTGCCAGCAGCTTAAGAGGATCCCAAGGCCTCTTCTTC. Translation gives CASSLRGSQGLFF. The rearrangement joined TRBV7-3 to TRBJ2-1, with the D gene uncertain. CDR1 SGHTA and CDR2 FQGTGA were looked up in the germline V gene. V is shortened by 1 base, J by 16 bases, and the region joining them spans 17 bases. The CDR3 holds 13 amino acids from the cysteine to the phenylalanine. This entry keeps only the CDR3 DNA: 39 bases, framed from base 1. The entire variable domain, with the stretches around the CDR3 drawn from the reference TRBV7-3 and TRBJ2-1 proteins, is GAGVSQTPSNKVTEKGKYVELRCDPISGHTALYWYRQSLGQGPEFLIYFQGTGAADDSGLPNDRFFAVRPEGSVSTLKIQRTERGDSAVYLCASSLRGSQGLFFGPGTRLTVL.